This paragraph covers one TCR beta chain sequence. Its antigen is as yet unknown. V was cut by 8 bases and J by 0 bases, with 13 bases left in between. This CDR3 contains 15 residues. TCRdb called the 5' RACE reads again in MiXCR, with one record for every CDR3 protein. The data hold 100,000 or so distinct CDR3 sequences, with about 24% observed a single time. These data belong to a study of CD8 T cells in ankylosing spondylitis. Whole-study results and caveats: Reportedly, disease-linked clones are significantly enriched in ankylosing spondylitis patients' matched synovial fluid.

This clonotype was obtained from a male donor with ankylosing spondylitis. The sample comprised synovial fluid, either unsorted or a sorted T cell fraction (not recorded which). V is TRBV12-3 or TRBV12-4 and J is TRBJ2-2; tentative D call: TRBD1 (5 bases). In DNA form, the CDR3 reads TGTGCCAGCGGGAAGACAGAATCGAACACCGGGGAGCTGTTTTTT. It encodes CASGKTESNTGELFF.